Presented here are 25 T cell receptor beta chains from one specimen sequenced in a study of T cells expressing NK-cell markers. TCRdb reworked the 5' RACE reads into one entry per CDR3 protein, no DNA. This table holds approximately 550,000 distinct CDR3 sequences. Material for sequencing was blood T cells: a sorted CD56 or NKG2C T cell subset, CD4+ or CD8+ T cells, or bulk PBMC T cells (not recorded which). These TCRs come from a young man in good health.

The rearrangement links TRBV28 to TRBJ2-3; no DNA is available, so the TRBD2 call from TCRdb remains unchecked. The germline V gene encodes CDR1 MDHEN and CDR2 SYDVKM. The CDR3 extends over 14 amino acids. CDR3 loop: CASSLLAGADTQYF.

The CDR3 here is CASSKAPRDRGGSYEQYF. V and J are TRBV9 and TRBJ2-7; TCRdb returns TRBD1, unconfirmable since there is no DNA. This CDR3 has 18 amino acids. Germline CDR1 SGDLS, CDR2 YYNGEE.

This CDR3 reads CASSLTAGDTGELFF. This chain connects TRBV5-1 to TRBJ2-2; no DNA is available, so the TRBD2 call from TCRdb remains unchecked. The germline CDR1 and CDR2 sequences are SGHRS and YFSETQ. The length of the CDR3 is 15 residues.

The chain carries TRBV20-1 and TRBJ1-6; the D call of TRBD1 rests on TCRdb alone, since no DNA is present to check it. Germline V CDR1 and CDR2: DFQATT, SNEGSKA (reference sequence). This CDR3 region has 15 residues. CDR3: CSASSVQATNSPLHF.

This chain's CDR3 is CASSLWSSTPYEQYF. The chain recombines TRBV5-1 with TRBJ2-7. Germline V gene lookup returns CDR1 SGHRS and CDR2 YFSETQ. The CDR3 is made up of 15 amino acids.

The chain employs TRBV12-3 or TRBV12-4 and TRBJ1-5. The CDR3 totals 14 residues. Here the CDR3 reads CASSTDEGGQPQHF.

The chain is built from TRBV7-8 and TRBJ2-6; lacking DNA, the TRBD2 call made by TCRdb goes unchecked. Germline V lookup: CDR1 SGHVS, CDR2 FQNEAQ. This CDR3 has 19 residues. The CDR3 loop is CASSLVVGGRGSGANVLTF.

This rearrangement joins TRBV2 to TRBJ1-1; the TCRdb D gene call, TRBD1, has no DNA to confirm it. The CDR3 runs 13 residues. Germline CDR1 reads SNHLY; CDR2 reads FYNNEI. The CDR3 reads CASMGQLNTEAFF. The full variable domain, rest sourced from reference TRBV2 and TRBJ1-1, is EPEVTQTPSHQVTQMGQEVILRCVPISNHLYFYWYRQILGQKVEFLVSFYNNEISEKSEIFDDQFSVERPDGSNFTLKIRSTKLEDSAMYFCASMGQLNTEAFFGQGTRLTVV.

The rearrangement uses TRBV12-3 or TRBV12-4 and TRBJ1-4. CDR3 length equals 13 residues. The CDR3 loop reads CASSFAGSEKLFF.

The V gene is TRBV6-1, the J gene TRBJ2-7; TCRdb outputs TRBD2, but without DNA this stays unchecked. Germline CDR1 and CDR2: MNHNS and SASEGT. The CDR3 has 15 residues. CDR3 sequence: CARGLAGGPIYEQYF.

The CDR3 sequence is CATSDSLGGLLTDTQYF. The chain employs TRBV24-1 and TRBJ2-3; the D gene TCRdb calls, TRBD2, cannot be checked with no DNA. This CDR3 has 17 amino acids. From germline, CDR1 is KGHDR and CDR2 SFDVKD.

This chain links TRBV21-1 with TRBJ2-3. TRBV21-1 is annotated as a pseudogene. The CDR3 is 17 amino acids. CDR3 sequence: CASSKANNGEATDTQYF.

The CDR3 loop is CASSQGLAVSYNEQFF. The rearrangement links TRBV4-2 to TRBJ2-1; the D gene TCRdb calls, TRBD2, cannot be checked with no DNA. The CDR3 totals 16 residues. CDR1 and CDR2 (germline): LGHNA, YNFKEQ.

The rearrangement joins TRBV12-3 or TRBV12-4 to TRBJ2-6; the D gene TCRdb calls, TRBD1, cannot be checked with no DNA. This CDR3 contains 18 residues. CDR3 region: CASSRPTTGYLGANVLTF.

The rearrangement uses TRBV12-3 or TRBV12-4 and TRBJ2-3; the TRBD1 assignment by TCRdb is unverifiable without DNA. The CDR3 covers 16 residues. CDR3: CASSLGGAVLADTQYF.

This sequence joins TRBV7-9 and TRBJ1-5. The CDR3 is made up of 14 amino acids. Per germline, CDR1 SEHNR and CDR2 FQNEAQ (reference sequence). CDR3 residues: CASSLPSPASPQHF.

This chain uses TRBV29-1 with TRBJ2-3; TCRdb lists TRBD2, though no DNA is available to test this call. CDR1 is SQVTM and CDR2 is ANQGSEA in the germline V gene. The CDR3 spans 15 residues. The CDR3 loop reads CSTRSSGGSTDTQYF.

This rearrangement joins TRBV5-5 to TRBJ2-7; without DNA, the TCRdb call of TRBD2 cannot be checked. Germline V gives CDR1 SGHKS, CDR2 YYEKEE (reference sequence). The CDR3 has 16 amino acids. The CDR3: CASSARALGRTNEQYF.

The CDR3 here is CASSTGIGEQYF. The rearrangement links TRBV12-3 or TRBV12-4 to TRBJ2-7. The CDR3 has 12 residues.

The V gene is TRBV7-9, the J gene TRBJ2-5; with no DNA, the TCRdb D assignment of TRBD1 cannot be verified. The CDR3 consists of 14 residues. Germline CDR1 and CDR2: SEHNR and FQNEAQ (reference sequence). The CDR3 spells CASRPDRTQETQYF.

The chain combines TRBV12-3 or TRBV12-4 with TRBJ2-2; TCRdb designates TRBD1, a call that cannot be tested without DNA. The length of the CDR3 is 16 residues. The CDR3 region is CASSRRGGVNTGELFF.

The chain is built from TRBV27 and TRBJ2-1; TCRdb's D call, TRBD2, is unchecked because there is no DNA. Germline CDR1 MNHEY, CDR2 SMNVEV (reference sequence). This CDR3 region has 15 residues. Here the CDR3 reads CASRWGTSGPNEQFF.

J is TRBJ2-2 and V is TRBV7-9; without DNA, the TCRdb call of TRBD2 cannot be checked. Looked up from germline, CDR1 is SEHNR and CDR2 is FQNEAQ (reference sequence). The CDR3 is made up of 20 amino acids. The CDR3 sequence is CASRGLGTSGGIANTGELFF.

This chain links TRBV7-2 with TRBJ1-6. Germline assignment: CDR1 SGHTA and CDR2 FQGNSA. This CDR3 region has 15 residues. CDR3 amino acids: CASRQQGRPNSPLHF.

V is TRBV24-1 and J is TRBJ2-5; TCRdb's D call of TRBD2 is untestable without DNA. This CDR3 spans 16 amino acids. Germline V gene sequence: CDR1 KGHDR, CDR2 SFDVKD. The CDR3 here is CATSDRTGHSQETQYF.